The clone carrying this T cell receptor (beta chain) was recorded a few times. Per germline, CDR1 SGHDT and CDR2 YYEEEE. V shed 0 bases and J 4 bases; nucleotides not matched to a gene: 4. This CDR3 spans 15 amino acids. Per the original methods: Reference gene primer amplification gave estimated nucleated cell counts. Assay: immunoSEQ multiplex PCR; the TCRdb copy retains only in-frame clones and omits some. Clone size and V and J calls were adopted from that table, with D and trimming inferred from the DNA. The table has more than 90,000 clones, about nine tenths seen once; the top ten hold 17%. This record comes from a study of blood T cell repertoires in COVID-19.

Sequenced: peripheral blood. The source is a man in his forties or fifties with acute or convalescent COVID-19. The V and J genes are TRBV5-6 and TRBJ1-3; 7 nucleotides match TRBD1. In nucleotides, the CDR3 is TGTGCCAGCAGCTTGGGAGGGGGCCTCGGAAACACCATATATTTT. Translated, it gives CASSLGGGLGNTIYF.